The 19 T cell receptor beta chains below were found in one sample sequenced in a study of Ad26.COV2.S vaccination and SARS-CoV-2 variants. Clones were read by immunoSEQ multiplex PCR, and TCRdb kept only the in-frame ones, dropping some. This table holds 350,000 to 550,000 clones, 75% to 90% found once. This sample's treatment: approximately 18 received Ad26.COV2.S at low or high dose, single or two shots; 5 received placebo; per-sample allocation not given. Sample collection was performed on day 63 after the first vaccine or placebo injection. The source was peripheral blood, collected in a trial of Ad26.COV2.S vaccine versus placebo. The receptors come from a person between 18 and 65 years old who received the Ad26.COV2.S COVID-19 vaccine or a placebo.

The gene calls are TRBV7-3 and TRBJ2-3, with D unclear. Germline values: CDR1 SGHTA, CDR2 FQGTGA. CDR3 length equals 15 residues. V gave up 0 bases and J gave up 2 bases, with 9 bases separating them. DNA of the CDR3: TGTGCCAGCAGCTTAACGCCAGCAAACACAGATACGCAGTATTTT. This codes for CASSLTPANTDTQYF.

This clone was counted a few times. CDR3: CASSVSGTAFYGYTF. The CDR3 DNA reads TGTGCCAGCAGCGTCTCCGGGACAGCCTTCTATGGCTACACCTTC. The J gene is TRBJ1-2, the V gene TRBV7-2, with 7 bases matching TRBD1. V shed 5 bases, J shed 4 bases, and the junction held 10 bases outside the gene matches. This CDR3 is 15 amino acids long. From germline, CDR1 is SGHTA and CDR2 FQGNSA.

CDR3 amino acids: CASSQNRVMGYTF. CDR3 bases: TGTGCCAGCTCACAAAACAGGGTGATGGGCTACACCTTC. The J gene is TRBJ1-2, the V gene TRBV18; D is possibly TRBD1 (6 bases). The length of the CDR3 is 13 residues. Deletions cut 4 bases from V and 8 bases from J, with 14 bases between. Germline V lookup: CDR1 KGHSH, CDR2 LQKENI.

This chain links TRBV5-4 with TRBJ2-5; D remains ambiguous. The CDR3 consists of 13 residues. V lost 7 bases, J lost 5 bases, and 15 bases lay in between. Per the germline V gene, CDR1 is SGHNT and CDR2 is YYREEE (reference sequence). The CDR3 DNA sequence: TGTGCCAGCTCATACCCCCACGAGGAGACCCAGTACTTC. Residues: CASSYPHEETQYF. Variable domain in full (rest from reference TRBV5-4 and TRBJ2-5): ETGVTQSPTHLIKTRGQQVTLRCSSQSGHNTVSWYQQALGQGPQFIFQYYREEENGRGNFPPRFSGLQFPNYSSELNVNALELDDSALYLCASSYPHEETQYFGPGTRLLVL.

V is TRBV9 and J is TRBJ2-3; D perhaps matches TRBD2 (6 bases). The germline V gene has CDR1 SGDLS and CDR2 YYNGEE. The CDR3 has 15 amino acids. V lost 4 bases, J lost 2 bases, and 14 bases lay in between. CDR3 DNA: TGTGCCAGCAGCTCATGGAGGGGACCCACAGATACGCAGTATTTT. Its protein product is CASSSWRGPTDTQYF.

The V and J genes are TRBV25-1 and TRBJ2-2; 8 nucleotides line up with TRBD1. The germline V gene has CDR1 MGHDK and CDR2 SYGVNS. The junction had 4 bases not matched to a gene; V was cut back by 6 bases and J by 4 bases. The length of the CDR3 is 14 residues. The CDR3 DNA reads TGTGCCAGCAGGGACAGGGAGGCCACCGGGGAGCTGTTTTTT. This encodes CASRDREATGELFF.

The chain employs TRBV5-4 and TRBJ2-7, with TRBD1 identical over 7 bases. Germline CDR1 and CDR2: SGHNT and YYREEE (reference sequence). Losses at the gene ends were 4 bases for V and 3 bases for J; bases not matched to a gene: 4. This CDR3 is 13 amino acids long. The DNA of the CDR3 is TGTGCCAGCAGCACAGACAGGGACTACGAGCAGTACGTC. Its protein is CASSTDRDYEQYV.

The rearrangement uses TRBV15 and TRBJ1-3; D perhaps matches TRBD1 (5 bases). The germline V gene has CDR1 LNHNV and CDR2 YYDKDF (reference sequence). The CDR3 spans 15 residues. The ends were cut back, 0 bases at V and 4 bases at J, with 10 bases in the middle. CDR3 amino acids: CATSRDQGRGNTIYF. CDR3 in DNA: TGTGCCACCAGCAGAGATCAGGGTCGAGGAAACACCATATATTTT.

The chain combines TRBV5-1 with TRBJ1-2; possible D gene TRBD1, 5 bases. The CDR3 totals 13 residues. Deletions cut 3 bases from V and 14 bases from J, with 20 bases between. Per germline, CDR1 SGHRS and CDR2 YFSETQ. The CDR3 loop is CASSWGGDAARTF. CDR3 DNA sequence: TGCGCCAGCAGCTGGGGCGGGGATGCAGCGCGGACCTTC.

V and J are TRBV20-1 and TRBJ1-4; tentative D call: TRBD1 (5 bases). Germline CDR1 DFQATT, CDR2 SNEGSKA (reference sequence). The V end lost 4 bases, the J end lost 2 bases, and 8 bases lay between the germline ends. This CDR3 has 13 amino acids. CDR3 protein: CSANEGTNEKLFF. In DNA form, the CDR3 reads TGCAGTGCTAATGAGGGGACTAATGAAAAACTGTTTTTT.

The chain couples TRBV5-6 to TRBJ2-5; tentatively, D is TRBD2 (5 bases). CDR3 length: 17 residues. Germline values: CDR1 SGHDT, CDR2 YYEEEE. V lost 0 bases and J lost 5, with 20 bases in between. The CDR3 coding sequence is TGTGCCAGCAGCTTGGTGGTAGCGCCCTCCCCCGGGGAGACCCAGTACTTC. This sequence encodes CASSLVVAPSPGETQYF.

This clone was detected once. J is TRBJ1-2 and V is TRBV18; TRBD1 matches 8 bases. The CDR3 totals 15 residues. J lost 7 bases, V lost 2 bases, and 9 bases had no gene match. Per the germline V gene, CDR1 is KGHSH and CDR2 is LQKENI. The CDR3 is CASSPVTGGVIGYTF. CDR3 DNA: TGTGCCAGCTCACCAGTCACAGGGGGTGTAATTGGCTACACCTTC.

This clone appeared once. The V and J genes are TRBV28 and TRBJ1-3, with a possible D match to TRBD1 (5 bases). The V gene lost 6 bases and the J gene lost 0 bases, with 15 bases spanning the gap. The germline V gene has CDR1 MDHEN and CDR2 SYDVKM. This CDR3 comprises 16 residues. The CDR3, as DNA: TGTGCCAGCAGCGGCGCGGACACTAGCTCTGGAAACACCATATATTTT. Amino acid sequence: CASSGADTSSGNTIYF.

The chain joins TRBV30 to TRBJ2-1, with TRBD1 identical over 9 bases. This CDR3 contains 15 residues. Trimming at V came to 6 bases and at J to 8 bases, leaving 14 bases not matched to a gene. Germline V lookup: CDR1 GTSNPN, CDR2 SVGIG (reference sequence). The CDR3 nucleotides read TGTGCCTGCCCTATTAGGGGACAGGGTTTCGATGAGCAGTTCTTC. Its translation is CACPIRGQGFDEQFF.

In the case of this clone: This specimen includes other DNA sequences encoding the same CDR3. The chain uses TRBV7-6 and TRBJ1-3; D possibly corresponds to TRBD1 (5 bases). CDR1 is SGHVS, CDR2 FNYEAQ, per germline. This CDR3 is built from 14 residues. V was shortened by 0 bases and J by 2 bases, with 5 bases between the two germline ends. DNA for the CDR3: TGTGCCAGCAGCTTAGCGGGGGCTGGAAACACCATATATTTT. This gives the protein CASSLAGAGNTIYF.

The CDR3 bases are TGTGCCGGGGGCCGGGACATAGCATATAATTCACCCCTCCACTTT. This codes for CAGGRDIAYNSPLHF. V and J are TRBV6-5 and TRBJ1-6; a possible D gene is TRBD1 (6 bases). Germline V gene data show CDR1 as MNHEY and CDR2 as SVGAGI. The CDR3 contains 15 residues. V was pared by 11 bases and J by 4 bases, with 18 bases between.

The rearrangement links TRBV4-3 to TRBJ2-1, with 9 bases identical to TRBD2. CDR1 and CDR2 from the germline V gene are LGHNA and YSLEER. The junction had 20 bases not matched to a gene; V was cut back by 3 bases and J by 8 bases. This CDR3 region has 19 residues. The CDR3 coding sequence is TGCGCCAGCAGCCAGAGCCCCCTCTTCGGGATAGCGGGAGTGGATGAGCAGTTCTTC. Translated: CASSQSPLFGIAGVDEQFF.

This clone turned up a few times. The chain recombines TRBV3-1 (or the pseudogene TRBV3-2) with TRBJ2-1; 8 positions agree with TRBD2. CDR1 and CDR2 from the germline V gene are LGHDT and YNNKEL (reference sequence). V shed 0 bases, J shed 9 bases, and the junction held 10 bases outside the gene matches. The CDR3 runs to 16 residues. CDR3 DNA: TGTGCCAGCAGCCAAGACCCGGGAGGGCCTCTTAGTGAGCAGTTCTTC. Translation: CASSQDPGGPLSEQFF.

This clone came up once. V gene TRBV3-1 (or the pseudogene TRBV3-2) combines with J gene TRBJ1-5; possible D gene TRBD1, 5 bases. Germline V gene lookup returns CDR1 LGHDT and CDR2 YNNKEL (reference sequence). This CDR3 comprises 14 residues. The V end was cut by 0 bases, the J end by 6 bases, with 9 bases between. The DNA for the CDR3 is TGTGCCAGCAGCCAAGAGGGGGGGGGTCAGCCCCAGCATTTT. Amino acid sequence: CASSQEGGGQPQHF.